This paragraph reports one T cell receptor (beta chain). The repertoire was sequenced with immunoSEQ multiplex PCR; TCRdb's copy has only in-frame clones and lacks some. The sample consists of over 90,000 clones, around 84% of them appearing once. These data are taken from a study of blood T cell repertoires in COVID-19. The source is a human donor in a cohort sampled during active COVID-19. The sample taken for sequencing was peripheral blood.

CDR3 residues: CASSELRHRNEKLFF. In DNA form, the CDR3 reads TGTGCCAGCAGTGAACTCAGACACAGGAATGAAAAACTGTTTTTT. V is TRBV2 and J is TRBJ1-4, with D tentatively TRBD1 (5 bases). Germline loops: CDR1 SNHLY, CDR2 FYNNEI. The V and J ends lost 2 bases and 5 bases respectively, with 12 bases between them. The CDR3 has 15 residues.